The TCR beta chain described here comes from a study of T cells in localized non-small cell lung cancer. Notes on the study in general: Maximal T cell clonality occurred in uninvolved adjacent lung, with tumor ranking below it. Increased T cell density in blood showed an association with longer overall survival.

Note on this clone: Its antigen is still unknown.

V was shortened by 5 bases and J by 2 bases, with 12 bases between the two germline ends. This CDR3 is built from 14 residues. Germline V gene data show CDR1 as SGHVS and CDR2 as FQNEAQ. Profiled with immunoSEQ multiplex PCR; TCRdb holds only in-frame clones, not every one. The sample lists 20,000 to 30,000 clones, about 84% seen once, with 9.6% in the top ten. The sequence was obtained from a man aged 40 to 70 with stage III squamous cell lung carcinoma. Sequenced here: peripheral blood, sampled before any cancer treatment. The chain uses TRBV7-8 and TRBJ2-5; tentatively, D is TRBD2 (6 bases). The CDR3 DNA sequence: TGTGCCAGCAGCCCCGGGACTCTTCAAGAGACCCAGTACTTC. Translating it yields CASSPGTLQETQYF.